Sequencing of this TCR beta chain was carried out in a study of T cells after yellow fever vaccination. This clonotype was observed a handful of times. The antigen is not known. Study results and limitations: One caveat is that FACS-sorted repertoires could contain abundant clonotypes contaminating from the bulk population. Reappearing after the booster were most of the clones from primary vaccination (approximately 96% CD4, roughly 86% CD8). Only a minor proportion of clonotypes was detected across both CD4 and CD8 compartments.

V was pared by 0 bases and J by 4 bases, with 19 bases between. CDR1 and CDR2 (germline): SGHNT, YYREEE (reference sequence). This CDR3 spans 17 amino acids. A universal primer site and UMIs were added as TCR cDNA was made by 5'RACE template switching. TCRdb re-called the 5' RACE reads through MiXCR, storing one row per CDR3 protein. The data contain about 300,000 distinct CDR3 sequences, 7.5% to 9.5% of them singletons. This chain links TRBV5-4 with TRBJ2-5, with D possibly being TRBD1 or TRBD2 (5 bases each). The sample here was CD4+ T cells sorted from PBMCs, taken 5 days after the yellow fever booster vaccination. The sequence was collected from a man between 18 and 29 years old who received the YFV17D yellow fever vaccine. This chain's CDR3 is CASSLVGDLGVPETQYF. In nucleotides, the CDR3 is TGTGCCAGCAGCTTGGTGGGGGACCTAGGGGTTCCAGAGACCCAGTACTTC.